The entry that follows covers one T cell receptor beta chain sequence. Its cognate antigen is unknown. The record originates from a study of shared clonotypes between healthy human individuals. Study-wide results and limits: Only blood was sampled; tissue repertoires likely differ. Richness estimates generally favored naive over memory subsets.

CDR1 is SGDLS and CDR2 is YYNGEE in the germline V gene. V dropped 0 bases and J dropped 8 bases, with 15 bases sitting between them. The CDR3 is made up of 16 amino acids. The data were produced by immunoSEQ multiplex PCR, yet TCRdb's version contains in-frame clones alone and is incomplete. The data hold hundreds of thousands of clones, with about 95% observed a single time. Donation came from healthy HIV-negative adults that had no recent acute infections or vaccinations. Sequences were obtained from naive CD4+ T cells sorted from blood. Noted subset: CD45RA+ positively selected. The source of this sequence is a woman aged 25 to 39 in good health. The chain has TRBV9 and TRBJ1-6, with D hard to call. The CDR3 nucleotides are TGTGCCAGCAGCGTAGCTCGGGCACCACGGGATTCACCCCTCCACTTT. Residues: CASSVARAPRDSPLHF.